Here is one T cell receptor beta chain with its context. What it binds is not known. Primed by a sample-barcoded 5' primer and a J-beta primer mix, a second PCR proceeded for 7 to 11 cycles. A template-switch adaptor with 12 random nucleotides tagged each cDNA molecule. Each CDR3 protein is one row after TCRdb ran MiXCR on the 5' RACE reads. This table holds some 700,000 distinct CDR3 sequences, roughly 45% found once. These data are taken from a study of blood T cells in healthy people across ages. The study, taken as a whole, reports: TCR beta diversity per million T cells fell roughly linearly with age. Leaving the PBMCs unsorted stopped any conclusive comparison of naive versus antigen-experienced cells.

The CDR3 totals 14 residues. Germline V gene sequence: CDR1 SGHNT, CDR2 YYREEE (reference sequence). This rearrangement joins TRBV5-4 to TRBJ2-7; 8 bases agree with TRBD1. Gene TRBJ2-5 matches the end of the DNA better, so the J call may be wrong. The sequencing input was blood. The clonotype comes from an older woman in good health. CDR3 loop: CASSIGTGGETQYF. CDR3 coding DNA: TGTGCCAGCAGCATTGGGACAGGAGGAGAGACCCAGTACTTC.